Reported below is one TCR beta chain. Its antigen remains unknown. The data belong to a study of T cell responses to AZD1222 COVID-19 vaccine. Overall study context: Analyses pooled second doses at about 4 or about 12 weeks.

Notes on the study in general: With dominance at 160-218 and 743-854, vaccine-associated CD4 TCRs spanned spike. The donor cohort was predominantly white British with a female majority, and clonal diversity may have been underestimated.

TCRdb's table, derived via immunoSEQ multiplex PCR, lists solely in-frame clones and lacks some. This repertoire shows roughly 150,000 clones, about 89% found once; its top ten account for roughly 4.7%. This specimen consisted of peripheral blood, obtained on day 0 of AZD1222 vaccination. The TCR comes from an adult in good health.

In DNA form, the CDR3 reads TGTGCCACCCCCACGTGTTATCAGCAGGCTGAAGCTTTCTTT. Its translation: CATPTCYQQAEAFF. V usage is TRBV4-2 and J usage is TRBJ1-1; no reliable D call. This CDR3 is 14 amino acids long. CDR1 and CDR2 (germline): LGHNA, YNFKEQ. The V end lost 10 bases, the J end lost 6 bases, and 21 bases lay between the germline ends.